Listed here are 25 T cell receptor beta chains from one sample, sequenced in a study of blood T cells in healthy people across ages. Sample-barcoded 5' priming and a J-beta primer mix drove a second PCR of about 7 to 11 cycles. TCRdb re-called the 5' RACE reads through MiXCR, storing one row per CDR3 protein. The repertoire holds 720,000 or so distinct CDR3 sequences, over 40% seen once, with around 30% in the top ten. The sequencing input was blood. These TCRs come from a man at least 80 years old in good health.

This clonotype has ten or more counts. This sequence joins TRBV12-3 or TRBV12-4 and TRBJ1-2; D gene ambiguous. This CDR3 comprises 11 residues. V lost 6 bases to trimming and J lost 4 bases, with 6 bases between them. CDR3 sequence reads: CASSNSYGYTF. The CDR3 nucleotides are TGTGCCAGCAGCAACAGCTATGGCTACACCTTC.

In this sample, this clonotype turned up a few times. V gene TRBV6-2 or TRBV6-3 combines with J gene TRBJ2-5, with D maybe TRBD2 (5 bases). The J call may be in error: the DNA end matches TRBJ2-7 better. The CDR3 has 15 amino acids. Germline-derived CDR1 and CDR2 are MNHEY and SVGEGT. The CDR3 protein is CASLGRASPRDEQYF. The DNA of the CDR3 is TGTGCCAGCTTAGGGCGGGCCTCCCCAAGAGACGAGCAGTACTTC.

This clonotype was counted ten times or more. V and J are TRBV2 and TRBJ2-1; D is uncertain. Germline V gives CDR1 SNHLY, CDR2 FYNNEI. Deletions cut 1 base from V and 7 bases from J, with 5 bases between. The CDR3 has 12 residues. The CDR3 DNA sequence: TGTGCCAGCAGTGAAGAGGTTAATGAGCAGTTCTTC. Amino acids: CASSEEVNEQFF. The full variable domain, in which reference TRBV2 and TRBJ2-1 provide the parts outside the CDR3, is EPEVTQTPSHQVTQMGQEVILRCVPISNHLYFYWYRQILGQKVEFLVSFYNNEISEKSEIFDDQFSVERPDGSNFTLKIRSTKLEDSAMYFCASSEEVNEQFFGPGTRLTVL.

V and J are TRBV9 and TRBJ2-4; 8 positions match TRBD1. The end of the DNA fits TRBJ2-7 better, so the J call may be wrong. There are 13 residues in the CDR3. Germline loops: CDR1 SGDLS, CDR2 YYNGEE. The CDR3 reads CASNGQGRGEQYF. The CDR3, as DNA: TGTGCCAGCAACGGACAGGGAAGGGGCGAGCAGTACTTC.

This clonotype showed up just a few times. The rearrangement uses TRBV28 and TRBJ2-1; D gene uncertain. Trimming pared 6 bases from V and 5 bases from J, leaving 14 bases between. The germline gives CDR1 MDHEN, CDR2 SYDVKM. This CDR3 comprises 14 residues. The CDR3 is CASRPGGSHNEQFF. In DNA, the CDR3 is TGTGCCAGCAGGCCCGGTGGGTCCCACAATGAGCAGTTCTTC.

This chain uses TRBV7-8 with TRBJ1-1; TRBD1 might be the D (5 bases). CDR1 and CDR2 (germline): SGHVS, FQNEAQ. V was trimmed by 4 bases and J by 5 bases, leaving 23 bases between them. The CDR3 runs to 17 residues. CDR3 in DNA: TGTGCCAGCAGCTGGAGGGGACGGGGTATCGAGGGGACTGAAGCTTTCTTT. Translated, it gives CASSWRGRGIEGTEAFF.

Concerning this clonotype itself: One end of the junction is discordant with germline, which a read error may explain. The DNA for the CDR3 is TGCGCCAGCAGCCAGGACAGTAACTATGGCCACACCTTC. Protein: CASSQDSNYGHTF. This chain joins TRBV5-1 and TRBJ1-2; D perhaps matches TRBD1 (6 bases). The CDR3 contains 13 residues. Germline CDR1 and CDR2: SGHRS and YFSETQ.

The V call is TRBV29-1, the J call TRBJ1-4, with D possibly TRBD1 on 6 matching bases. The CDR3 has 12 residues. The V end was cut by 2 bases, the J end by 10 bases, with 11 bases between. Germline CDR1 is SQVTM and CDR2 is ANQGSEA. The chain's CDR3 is CSVERGDGKLFF. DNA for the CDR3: TGCAGCGTTGAAAGGGGGGACGGAAAACTGTTTTTT.

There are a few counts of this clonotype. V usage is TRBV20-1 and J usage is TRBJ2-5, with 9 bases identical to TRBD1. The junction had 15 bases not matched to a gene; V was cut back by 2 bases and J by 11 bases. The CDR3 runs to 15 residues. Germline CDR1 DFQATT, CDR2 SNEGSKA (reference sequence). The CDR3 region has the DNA TGCAGTGCTAGAATACAGGGGGCGAACTCACGGGAGCAGTACTTC. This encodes CSARIQGANSREQYF.

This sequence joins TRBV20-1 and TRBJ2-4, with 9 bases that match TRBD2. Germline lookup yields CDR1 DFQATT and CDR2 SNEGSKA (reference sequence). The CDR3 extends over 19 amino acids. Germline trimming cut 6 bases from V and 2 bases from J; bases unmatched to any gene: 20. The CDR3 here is CSAISGRGTAGASKNIQYF. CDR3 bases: TGCAGTGCCATTAGCGGGAGAGGTACAGCGGGAGCATCCAAAAACATTCAGTACTTC.

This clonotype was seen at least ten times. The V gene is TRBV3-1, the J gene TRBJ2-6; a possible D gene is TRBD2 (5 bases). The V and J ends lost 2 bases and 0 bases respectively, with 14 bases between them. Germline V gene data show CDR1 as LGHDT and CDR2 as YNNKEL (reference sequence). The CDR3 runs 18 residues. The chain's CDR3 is CASSQRRQVSSGANVLTF. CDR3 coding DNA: TGTGCCAGCAGCCAAAGGAGGCAGGTTAGCTCTGGGGCCAACGTCCTGACTTTC.

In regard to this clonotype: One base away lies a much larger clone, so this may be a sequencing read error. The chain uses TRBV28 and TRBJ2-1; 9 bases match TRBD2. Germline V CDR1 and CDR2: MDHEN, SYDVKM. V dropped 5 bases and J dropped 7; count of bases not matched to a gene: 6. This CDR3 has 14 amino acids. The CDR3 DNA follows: TGTGCCAGCAGTGTTGGACTAGCGATTAATGAGCAGTTCTTC. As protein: CASSVGLAINEQFF.

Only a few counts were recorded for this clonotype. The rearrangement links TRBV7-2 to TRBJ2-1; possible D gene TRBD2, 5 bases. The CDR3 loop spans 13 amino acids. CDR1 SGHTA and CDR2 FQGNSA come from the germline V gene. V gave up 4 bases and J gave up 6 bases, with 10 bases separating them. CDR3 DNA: TGTGCCAGCAGCTCGGCGCTAGCCAATGAGCAGTTCTTC. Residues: CASSSALANEQFF.

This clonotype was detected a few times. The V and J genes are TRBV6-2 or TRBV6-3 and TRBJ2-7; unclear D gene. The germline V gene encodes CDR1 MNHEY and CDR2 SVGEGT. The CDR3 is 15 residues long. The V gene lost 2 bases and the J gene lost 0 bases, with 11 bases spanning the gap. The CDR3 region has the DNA TGTGCCAGCAGTTACCGTTTAATCAGCTCCTACGAGCAGTACTTC. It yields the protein CASSYRLISSYEQYF.

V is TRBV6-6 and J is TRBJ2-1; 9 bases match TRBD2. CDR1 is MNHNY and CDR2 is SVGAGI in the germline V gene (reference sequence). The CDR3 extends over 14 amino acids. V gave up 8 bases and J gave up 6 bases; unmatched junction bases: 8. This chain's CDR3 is CASGKTSGINEQFF. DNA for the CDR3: TGTGCCAGCGGGAAGACTAGCGGAATCAATGAGCAGTTCTTC.

CDR3 sequence: CASSQSAGEGDTQYF. As DNA, the CDR3 is TGCGCCAGCAGCCAGTCAGCGGGAGAAGGAGATACGCAGTATTTT. The chain employs TRBV4-3 and TRBJ2-3, with 8 nucleotides matching TRBD2. This CDR3 region has 15 residues. Trimming at V came to 3 bases and at J to 5 bases, leaving 7 bases not matched to a gene. Germline V gene sequence: CDR1 LGHNA, CDR2 YSLEER.

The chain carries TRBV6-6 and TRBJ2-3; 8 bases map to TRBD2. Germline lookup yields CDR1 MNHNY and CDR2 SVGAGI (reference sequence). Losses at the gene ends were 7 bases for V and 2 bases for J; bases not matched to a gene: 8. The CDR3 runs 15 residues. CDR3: CASIQTSAYTDTQYF. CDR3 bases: TGTGCCAGCATACAGACTAGCGCCTACACAGATACGCAGTATTTT.

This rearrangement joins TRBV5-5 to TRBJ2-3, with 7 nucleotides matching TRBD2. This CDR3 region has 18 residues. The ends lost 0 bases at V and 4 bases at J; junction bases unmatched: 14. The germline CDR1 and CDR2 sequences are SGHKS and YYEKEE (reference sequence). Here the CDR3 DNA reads TGTGCCAGCAGCTTGGAAGCGGGATACTCCCTCACTCCAGATACGCAGTATTTT. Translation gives CASSLEAGYSLTPDTQYF. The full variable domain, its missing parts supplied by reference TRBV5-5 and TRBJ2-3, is DAGVTQSPTHLIKTRGQQVTLRCSPISGHKSVSWYQQVLGQGPQFIFQYYEKEERGRGNFPDRFSARQFPNYSSELNVNALLLGDSALYLCASSLEAGYSLTPDTQYFGPGTRLTVL.

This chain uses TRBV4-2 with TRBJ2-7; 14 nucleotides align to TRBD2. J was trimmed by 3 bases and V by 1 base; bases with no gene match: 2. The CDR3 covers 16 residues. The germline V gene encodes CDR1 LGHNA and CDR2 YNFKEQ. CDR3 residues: CASSQGTSGGYYEQYF. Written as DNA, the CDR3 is TGTGCCAGCAGCCAAGGGACTAGCGGGGGGTACTACGAGCAGTACTTC.

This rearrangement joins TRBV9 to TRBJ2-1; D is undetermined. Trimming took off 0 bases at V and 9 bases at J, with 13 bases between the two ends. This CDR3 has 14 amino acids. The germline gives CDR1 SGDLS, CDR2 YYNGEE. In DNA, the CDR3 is TGTGCCAGCAGCGTAGCCGGCACTAACGCTGAGCAGTTCTTC. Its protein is CASSVAGTNAEQFF.

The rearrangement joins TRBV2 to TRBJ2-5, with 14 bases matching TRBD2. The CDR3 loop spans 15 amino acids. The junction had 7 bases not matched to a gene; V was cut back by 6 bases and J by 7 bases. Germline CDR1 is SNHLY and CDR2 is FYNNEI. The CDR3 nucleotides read TGTGCCAGCAGCGACACGACTAGCGGGAGGGGGACCCAGTACTTC. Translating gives CASSDTTSGRGTQYF.

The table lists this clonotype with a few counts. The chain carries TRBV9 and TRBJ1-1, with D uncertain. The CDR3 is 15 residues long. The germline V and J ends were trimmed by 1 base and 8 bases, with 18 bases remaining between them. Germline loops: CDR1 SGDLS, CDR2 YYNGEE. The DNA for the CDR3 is TGTGCCAGCAGCGTATCCGGAACCTTCGGTCCGGAAGCTTTCTTT. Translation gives CASSVSGTFGPEAFF.

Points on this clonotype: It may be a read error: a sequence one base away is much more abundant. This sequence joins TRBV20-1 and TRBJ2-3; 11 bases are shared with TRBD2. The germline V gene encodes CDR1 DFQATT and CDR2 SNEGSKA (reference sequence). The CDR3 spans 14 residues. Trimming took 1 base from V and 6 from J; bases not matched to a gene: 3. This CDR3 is CSARGGLAADTQYF. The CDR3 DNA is TGCAGTGCTAGAGGGGGACTAGCGGCCGATACGCAGTATTTT.

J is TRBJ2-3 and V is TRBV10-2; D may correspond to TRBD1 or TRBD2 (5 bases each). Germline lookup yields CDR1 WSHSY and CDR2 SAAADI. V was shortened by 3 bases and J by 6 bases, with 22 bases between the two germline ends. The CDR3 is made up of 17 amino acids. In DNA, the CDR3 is TGCGCCAGCAGTGAAATGGCCCAGGGACCACTTGGGGATACGCAGTATTTT. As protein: CASSEMAQGPLGDTQYF.

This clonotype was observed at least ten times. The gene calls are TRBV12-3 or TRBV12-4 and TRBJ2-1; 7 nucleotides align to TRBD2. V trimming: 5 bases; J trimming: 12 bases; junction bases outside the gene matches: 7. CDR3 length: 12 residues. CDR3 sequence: CASSNSGTWQFF. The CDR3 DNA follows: TGTGCCAGCAGTAACAGCGGGACTTGGCAGTTCTTC.